Listed here are 19 T cell receptor beta chains from one sample, sequenced in a study of blood T cell repertoires in COVID-19. Data came from immunoSEQ multiplex PCR; TCRdb stores just in-frame clones and leaves some out. The sample includes roughly 72,000 clones, around 80% of them seen just once. The sample was peripheral blood. The origin of the receptors is a man in his 70s who had recovered from COVID-19.

The sample holds a few counts of this clone. The rearrangement links TRBV28 to TRBJ2-4, with 10 bases that match TRBD2. Germline V lookup: CDR1 MDHEN, CDR2 SYDVKM. CDR3 length equals 19 residues. After removal of 5 bases from V and 0 bases from J, the junction contained 13 bases not matched to a gene. The CDR3 nucleotides are TGTGCCAGCAGTCGCGGCGGACTAGCGGAGAACCTAGCCAAAAACATTCAGTACTTC. Its translation is CASSRGGLAENLAKNIQYF.

The chain has TRBV6-2 or TRBV6-3 and TRBJ2-1, with TRBD2 matching over 8 bases. The CDR3 is 17 residues long. The junction had 6 bases not matched to a gene; V was cut back by 2 bases and J by 0 bases. Germline V gives CDR1 MNHEY, CDR2 SVGEGT. CDR3 sequence: CASSYRSSGGSYNEQFF. The DNA of the CDR3 is TGTGCCAGCAGTTACCGATCGAGCGGGGGCTCCTACAATGAGCAGTTCTTC.

This chain connects TRBV7-2 to TRBJ1-1, with D possibly matching TRBD1 (5 bases). The CDR3 is 14 amino acids. The V end was cut by 1 base, the J end by 2 bases, with 8 bases between. Germline V gives CDR1 SGHTA, CDR2 FQGNSA. The CDR3 DNA is TGTGCCAGCAGCTTAGAGGGGCGAAACACTGAAGCTTTCTTT. It yields the protein CASSLEGRNTEAFF.

The chain uses TRBV29-1 and TRBJ2-1, with TRBD2 identical over 7 bases. Germline V CDR1 and CDR2: SQVTM, ANQGSEA. The CDR3 sequence is 12 residues long. V trimming: 7 bases; J trimming: 8 bases; junction bases outside the gene matches: 8. Here the CDR3 DNA reads TGCAGCGCCGACGGGGGGACCGATGAGCAGTTCTTC. Amino acid sequence: CSADGGTDEQFF.

The J gene is TRBJ2-7, the V gene TRBV6-1; D may be TRBD2 (5 bases). The V end was cut by 0 bases, the J end by 4 bases, with 10 bases between. The germline CDR1 and CDR2 sequences are MNHNS and SASEGT. The length of the CDR3 is 14 residues. In DNA form, the CDR3 reads TGTGCCAGCAGTGAAGCGCCGGGATCTTACGAGCAGTACTTC. Its translation: CASSEAPGSYEQYF.

The CDR3 nucleotides are TGTGCCAGCAGCCGCAACCAGGGGGACGATCAGCCCCAGCATTTT. Protein product: CASSRNQGDDQPQHF. This chain joins TRBV3-1 (or the pseudogene TRBV3-2) and TRBJ1-5; 7 positions agree with TRBD1. V lost 4 bases to trimming and J lost 5 bases; unmatched junction nucleotides: 8. The CDR3 loop spans 15 amino acids. The germline CDR1 and CDR2 sequences are LGHDT and YNNKEL (reference sequence).

The table lists this clone with a count of one. The chain joins TRBV7-9 to TRBJ2-7, with 12 bases fitting TRBD2. The CDR3 is 14 amino acids. Germline V gives CDR1 SEHNR, CDR2 FQNEAQ (reference sequence). The V gene end was trimmed by 7 bases and the J gene end by 6 bases; junction bases not matched to a gene: 7. CDR3: CASTRTSGTLEQYF. CDR3 nucleotide sequence: TGTGCCAGCACCAGGACTAGCGGGACTCTCGAGCAGTACTTC.

The rearrangement links TRBV4-1 to TRBJ1-1, with a tentative D call TRBD1 (5 bases). V was shortened by 2 bases and J by 1 base, with 17 bases between the two germline ends. The CDR3 sequence is 17 residues long. Germline CDR1 and CDR2: MGHRA and YSYEKL. The CDR3 DNA follows: TGCGCCAGCAGCCAACGGACAACCCCTCTGGAGAACACTGAAGCTTTCTTT. Translated, it gives CASSQRTTPLENTEAFF.

The gene calls are TRBV28 and TRBJ2-7, with 7 nucleotides matching TRBD1. Trimming cost V 8 bases and J 1 base; bases outside gene matches: 8. The CDR3 extends over 14 amino acids. Germline CDR1 reads MDHEN; CDR2 reads SYDVKM. The chain's CDR3 is CASSPPGGSYEQYF. Here the CDR3 DNA reads TGTGCCAGCTCACCTCCAGGGGGATCCTACGAGCAGTACTTC.

The rearrangement uses TRBV7-9 and TRBJ2-7; the D is unclear. The V and J ends lost 3 bases and 2 bases respectively, with 5 bases between them. This CDR3 is built from 12 residues. Per germline, CDR1 SEHNR and CDR2 FQNEAQ (reference sequence). CDR3 DNA sequence: TGTGCCAGCAGCTTTTCGGCCTACGAGCAGTACTTC. Translation: CASSFSAYEQYF.

The V and J genes are TRBV7-9 and TRBJ2-5; 9 nucleotides match TRBD2. The CDR3 consists of 16 residues. The germline CDR1 and CDR2 sequences are SEHNR and FQNEAQ (reference sequence). V trimming: 3 bases; J trimming: 1 base; junction bases outside the gene matches: 6. As DNA, the CDR3 is TGTGCCAGCAGCTTTTCCGGAGCGGGGGGCCAAGAGACCCAGTACTTC. Protein sequence: CASSFSGAGGQETQYF.

The V call is TRBV28, the J call TRBJ1-5; tentatively, D is TRBD1 (5 bases). V was shortened by 7 bases and J by 7 bases, with 17 bases between the two germline ends. CDR3 length equals 14 residues. The germline CDR1 and CDR2 sequences are MDHEN and SYDVKM. The CDR3 DNA reads as TGTGCCAGCACGACGACAGATTTAGCCCAGCCCCAGCATTTT. It translates to CASTTTDLAQPQHF.

This clone was found a few times. The chain recombines TRBV11-3 with TRBJ2-5; D is possibly TRBD1 (6 bases). The length of the CDR3 is 16 residues. Germline values: CDR1 SGHNT, CDR2 YENEEA. Trimming stripped 5 bases from V and 1 base from J, with 17 bases between. CDR3: CASSISTGQSQETQYF. DNA for the CDR3: TGTGCCAGCAGCATATCGACAGGACAGTCCCAAGAGACCCAGTACTTC.

V and J are TRBV29-1 and TRBJ2-4; 12 bases agree with TRBD2. This CDR3 is built from 14 residues. V shed 6 bases, J shed 7 bases, and the junction held 7 bases outside the gene matches. Germline-derived CDR1 and CDR2 are SQVTM and ANQGSEA. Written as DNA, the CDR3 is TGCAGCGTGATGACTAGCGGGAGTAAGAACATTCAGTACTTC. It codes for CSVMTSGSKNIQYF.

J is TRBJ2-5 and V is TRBV5-1, with D unclear. CDR1 is SGHRS and CDR2 is YFSETQ in the germline V gene. There are 15 residues in the CDR3. Trimming cost V 0 bases and J 3 bases, with 12 bases left between them. The CDR3 region has the DNA TGCGCCAGCAGCTTGGGATCGTACAGTAAAGAGACCCAGTACTTC. The encoded protein is CASSLGSYSKETQYF.

This chain links TRBV7-3 with TRBJ2-2; a possible D gene is TRBD2 (7 bases). The CDR3 contains 17 residues. The germline CDR1 and CDR2 sequences are SGHTA and FQGTGA. V gave up 4 bases and J gave up 4 bases, with 19 bases separating them. The CDR3 bases are TGTGCCAGCAGCTCCTCTTTGGGGGGGCTTGGCACCGGGGAGCTGTTTTTT. It is translated as CASSSSLGGLGTGELFF.

The chain links TRBV4-3 to TRBJ1-4; possible D gene TRBD1, 6 bases. Germline V lookup: CDR1 LGHNA, CDR2 YSLEER. V lost 5 bases and J lost 0, with 22 bases in between. The CDR3 covers 19 residues. CDR3 DNA sequence: TGCGCCAGCAGCGAAACCCTGGGGGCGTCTGGGGCAACTAATGAAAAACTGTTTTTT. This gives the protein CASSETLGASGATNEKLFF.

This clone showed up just a few times. The rearrangement uses TRBV3-1 (or the pseudogene TRBV3-2) and TRBJ2-1; TRBD2 matches at 11 bases. Germline-derived CDR1 and CDR2 are LGHDT and YNNKEL (reference sequence). Unmatched junction bases numbered 8, after V lost 5 bases and J lost 5 bases. The CDR3 is made up of 16 amino acids. The DNA for the CDR3 is TGTGCCAGCAGCAGCGTAGCGGGAGGGCCTAACAATGAGCAGTTCTTC. Amino acid sequence: CASSSVAGGPNNEQFF.

The rearrangement uses TRBV6-1 and TRBJ2-1, with D possibly matching TRBD2 (5 bases). The CDR3 length is 14 residues. CDR1 and CDR2 from the germline V gene are MNHNS and SASEGT. Between the trimmed V and J ends, which lost 0 bases and 6 bases, there was a span of 9 bases. The CDR3 region is CASSEAWTLNEQFF. CDR3 in DNA: TGTGCCAGCAGTGAAGCATGGACTCTCAATGAGCAGTTCTTC.